This TCR beta chain was sequenced for a study of cytomegalovirus exposure and HLA in healthy donors. To note about this clone: Its antigen remains unknown.

The PCR ran on 60 Vbeta and 13 Jbeta primers. This table comes from immunoSEQ multiplex PCR, and its TCRdb copy is limited to in-frame clones, with some not included. The listing records 68,000 or so clones. Notes on the study in general: Later analysis associated a missense DCLRE1C variant with TCR beta V- and J-gene trimming.

The germline V and J ends were trimmed by 5 bases and 0 bases, with 12 bases remaining between them. Germline CDR1 is PRHDT and CDR2 is FYEKMQ (reference sequence). The CDR3 is 15 amino acids. The sample comprised PBMCs. The chain recombines TRBV13 with TRBJ2-3; D possibly corresponds to TRBD2 (6 bases). The clonotype comes from a boy younger than 18 in good health and CMV-seronegative. DNA of the CDR3: TGTGCCAGCAGCGGTAAGGCGGGGAGCACAGATACGCAGTATTTT. Residues: CASSGKAGSTDTQYF.